This T cell receptor beta chain was captured by sequencing in a study of beta chain features in type 1 diabetes. Trimming stripped 1 base from V and 2 bases from J, with 12 bases between. The CDR3 has 14 amino acids. Germline V gene lookup returns CDR1 SQVTM and CDR2 ANQGSEA. The sequenced template was cDNA made from the entire isolated RNA. Method: immunoSEQ multiplex PCR; TCRdb's copy keeps in-frame clones and lacks some. The top ten clones hold 0.35% to 0.45% of a sample with around 160,000 clones, under 60% of them seen once. This sequence joins TRBV29-1 and TRBJ2-7; no definite D call. Sequenced material: Tregs from blood. The source is a man between 18 and 29 years old in good health. CDR3 coding DNA: TGCAGCGTTGAAGGGGCAGCCCATCCCTACGAGCAGTACTTC. This codes for CSVEGAAHPYEQYF.